This T cell receptor (delta chain) is from a study of gamma-delta chains in newborns, infants, children. Study as a whole: Microbial exposure reportedly drives polyclonal innate γδ T cell expansion after birth.

TCRdb reprocessed the reads through CATT. Among about 4,200 delta-chain clones listed, about 36% were seen once. This CDR3 region has 13 residues. Germline-derived CDR1 and CDR2 are TSWWSYY and QGS. Sequencing input: blood. This chain joins TRDV1 and TRDJ1; D may be TRDD3 (5 bases). This sequence originates from a child who received the measles vaccine. The CDR3 protein is CAVQGTPADKLIF. The CDR3, as DNA: TGTGCAGTCCAGGGGACCCCGGCCGATAAACTCATCTTT.